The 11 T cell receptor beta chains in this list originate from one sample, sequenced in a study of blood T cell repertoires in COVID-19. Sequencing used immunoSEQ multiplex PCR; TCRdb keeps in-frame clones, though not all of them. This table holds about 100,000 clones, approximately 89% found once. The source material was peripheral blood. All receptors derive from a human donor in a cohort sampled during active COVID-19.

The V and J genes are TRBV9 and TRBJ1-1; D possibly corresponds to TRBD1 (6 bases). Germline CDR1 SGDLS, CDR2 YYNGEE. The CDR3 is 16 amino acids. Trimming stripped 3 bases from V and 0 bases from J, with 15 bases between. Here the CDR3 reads CASSASTGPMNTEAFF. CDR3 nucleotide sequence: TGTGCCAGCAGCGCGTCGACAGGACCCATGAACACTGAAGCTTTCTTT.

The CDR3 region is CATSDPGLAFSTQYF. CDR3 in DNA: TGTGCCACCAGTGACCCGGGACTAGCGTTCTCGACCCAGTACTTC. The chain combines TRBV24-1 with TRBJ2-5; 10 bases agree with TRBD2. This CDR3 contains 15 residues. The J segment lost 7 bases and the V segment lost 4 bases, leaving 8 bases of the junction unmatched. Germline CDR1 KGHDR, CDR2 SFDVKD.

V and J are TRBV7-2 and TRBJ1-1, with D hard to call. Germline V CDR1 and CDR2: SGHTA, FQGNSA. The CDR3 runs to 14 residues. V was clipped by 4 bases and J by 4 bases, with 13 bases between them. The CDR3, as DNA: TGTGCCAGCAGCTCCGTCGGACTGGGCACTGAAGCTTTCTTT. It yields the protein CASSSVGLGTEAFF.

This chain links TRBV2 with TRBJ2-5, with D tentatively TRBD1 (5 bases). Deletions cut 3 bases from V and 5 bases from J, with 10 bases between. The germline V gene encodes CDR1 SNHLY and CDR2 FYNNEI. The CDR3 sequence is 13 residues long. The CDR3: CASSDGASETQYF. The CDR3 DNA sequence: TGTGCCAGCAGTGATGGGGCTTCGGAGACCCAGTACTTC.

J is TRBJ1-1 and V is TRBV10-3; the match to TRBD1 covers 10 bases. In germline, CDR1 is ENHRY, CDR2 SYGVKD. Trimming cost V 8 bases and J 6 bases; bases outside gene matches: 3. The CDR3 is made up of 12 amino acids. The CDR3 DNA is TGTGCCATCGGGGGGACAGGGGCTGAAGCTTTCTTT. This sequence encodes CAIGGTGAEAFF.

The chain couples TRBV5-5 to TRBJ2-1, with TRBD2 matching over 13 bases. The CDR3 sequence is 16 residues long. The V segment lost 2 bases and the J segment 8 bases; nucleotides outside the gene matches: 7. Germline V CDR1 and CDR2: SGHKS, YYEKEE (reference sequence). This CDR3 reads CASSLWTSGSGDEQFF. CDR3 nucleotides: TGTGCCAGCAGCTTATGGACTAGCGGGAGTGGTGATGAGCAGTTCTTC. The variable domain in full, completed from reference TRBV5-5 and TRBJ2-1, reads DAGVTQSPTHLIKTRGQQVTLRCSPISGHKSVSWYQQVLGQGPQFIFQYYEKEERGRGNFPDRFSARQFPNYSSELNVNALLLGDSALYLCASSLWTSGSGDEQFFGPGTRLTVL.

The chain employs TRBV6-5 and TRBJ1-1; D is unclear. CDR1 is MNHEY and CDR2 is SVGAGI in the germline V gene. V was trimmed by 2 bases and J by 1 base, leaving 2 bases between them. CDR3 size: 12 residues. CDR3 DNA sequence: TGTGCCAGCAGTTACCGGAACACTGAAGCTTTCTTT. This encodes CASSYRNTEAFF.

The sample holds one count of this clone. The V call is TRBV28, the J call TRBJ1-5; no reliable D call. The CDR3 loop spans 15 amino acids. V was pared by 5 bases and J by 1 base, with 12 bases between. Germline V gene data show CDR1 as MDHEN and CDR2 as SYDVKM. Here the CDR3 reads CASSMIDRSNQPQHF. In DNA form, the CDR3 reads TGTGCCAGCAGTATGATAGATCGCAGCAATCAGCCCCAGCATTTT. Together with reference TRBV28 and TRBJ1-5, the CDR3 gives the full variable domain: DVKVTQSSRYLVKRTGEKVFLECVQDMDHENMFWYRQDPGLGLRLIYFSYDVKMKEKGDIPEGYSVSREKKERFSLILESASTNQTSMYLCASSMIDRSNQPQHFGDGTRLSIL.

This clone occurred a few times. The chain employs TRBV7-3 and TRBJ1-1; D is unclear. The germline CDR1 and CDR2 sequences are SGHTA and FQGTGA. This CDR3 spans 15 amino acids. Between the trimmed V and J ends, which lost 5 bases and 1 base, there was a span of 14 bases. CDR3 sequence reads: CASSPDKLANTEAFF. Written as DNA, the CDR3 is TGTGCCAGCAGCCCCGACAAGCTAGCGAACACTGAAGCTTTCTTT.

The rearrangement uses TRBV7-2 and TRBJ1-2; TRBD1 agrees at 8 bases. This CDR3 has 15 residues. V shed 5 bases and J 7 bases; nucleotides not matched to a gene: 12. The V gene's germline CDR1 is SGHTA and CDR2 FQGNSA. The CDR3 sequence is CASSQVIAGGSGYTF. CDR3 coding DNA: TGTGCCAGCAGCCAGGTGATCGCAGGGGGCTCTGGCTACACCTTC.

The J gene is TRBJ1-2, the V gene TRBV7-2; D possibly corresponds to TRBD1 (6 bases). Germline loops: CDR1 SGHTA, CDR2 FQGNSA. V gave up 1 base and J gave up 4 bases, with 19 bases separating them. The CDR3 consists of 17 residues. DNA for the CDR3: TGTGCCAGCAGCTTAGGAGGCCAACAGGGAACTAGCTATGGCTACACCTTC. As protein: CASSLGGQQGTSYGYTF. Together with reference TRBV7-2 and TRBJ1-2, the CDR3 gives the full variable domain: GAGVSQSPSNKVTEKGKDVELRCDPISGHTALYWYRQSLGQGLEFLIYFQGNSAPDKSGLPSDRFSAERTGGSVSTLTIQRTQQEDSAVYLCASSLGGQQGTSYGYTFGSGTRLTVV.